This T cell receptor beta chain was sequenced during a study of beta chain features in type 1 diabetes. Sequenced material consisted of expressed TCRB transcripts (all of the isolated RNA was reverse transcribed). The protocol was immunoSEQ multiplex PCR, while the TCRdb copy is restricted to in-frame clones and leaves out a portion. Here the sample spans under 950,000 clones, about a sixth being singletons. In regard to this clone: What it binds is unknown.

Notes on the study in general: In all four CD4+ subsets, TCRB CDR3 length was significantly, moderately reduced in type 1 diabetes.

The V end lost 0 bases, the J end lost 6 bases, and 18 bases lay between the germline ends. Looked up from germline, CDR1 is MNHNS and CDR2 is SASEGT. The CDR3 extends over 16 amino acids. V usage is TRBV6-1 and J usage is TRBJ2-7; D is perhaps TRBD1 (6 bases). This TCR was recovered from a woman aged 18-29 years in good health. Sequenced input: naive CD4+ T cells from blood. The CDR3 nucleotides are TGTGCCAGCAGTGAAGCGCTTCTCCGGACAGTTCGCGAGCAGTACTTC. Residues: CASSEALLRTVREQYF.